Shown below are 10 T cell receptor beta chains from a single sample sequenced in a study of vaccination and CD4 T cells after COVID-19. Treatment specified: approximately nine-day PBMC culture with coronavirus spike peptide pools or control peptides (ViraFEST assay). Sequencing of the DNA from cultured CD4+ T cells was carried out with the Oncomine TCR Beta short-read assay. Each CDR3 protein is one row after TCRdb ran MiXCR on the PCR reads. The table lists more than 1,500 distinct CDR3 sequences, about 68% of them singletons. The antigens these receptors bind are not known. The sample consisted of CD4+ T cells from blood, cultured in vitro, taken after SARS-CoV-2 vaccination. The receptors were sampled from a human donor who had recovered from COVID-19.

In nucleotides, the CDR3 is TGCAGTGCTAGAAGCGGGAGGTGGGCAGATACGCAGTATTTT. Residues: CSARSGRWADTQYF. The rearrangement uses TRBV20-1 and TRBJ2-3, with 9 bases identical to TRBD2. CDR1 and CDR2 from the germline V gene are DFQATT and SNEGSKA (reference sequence). J was trimmed by 4 bases and V by 2 bases; bases with no gene match: 4. The CDR3 has 14 residues.

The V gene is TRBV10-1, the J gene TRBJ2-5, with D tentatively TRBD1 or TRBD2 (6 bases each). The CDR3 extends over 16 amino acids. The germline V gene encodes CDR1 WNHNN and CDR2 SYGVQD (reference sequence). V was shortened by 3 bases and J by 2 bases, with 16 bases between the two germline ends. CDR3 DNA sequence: TGCGCCAGCAGTGATACCGGGAGAGGGGGTCAAGAGACCCAGTACTTC. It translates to CASSDTGRGGQETQYF.

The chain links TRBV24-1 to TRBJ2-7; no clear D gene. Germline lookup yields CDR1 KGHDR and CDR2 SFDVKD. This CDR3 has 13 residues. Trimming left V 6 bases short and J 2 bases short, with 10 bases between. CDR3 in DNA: TGTGCCACCAGTTCAGGACCTACCTACGAGCAGTACTTC. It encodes CATSSGPTYEQYF.

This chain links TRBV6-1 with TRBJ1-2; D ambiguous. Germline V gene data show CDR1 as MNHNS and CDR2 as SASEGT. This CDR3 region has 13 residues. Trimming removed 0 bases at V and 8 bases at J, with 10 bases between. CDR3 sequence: CASSEAGPVGYTF. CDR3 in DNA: TGTGCCAGCAGTGAAGCCGGACCAGTCGGCTACACCTTC.

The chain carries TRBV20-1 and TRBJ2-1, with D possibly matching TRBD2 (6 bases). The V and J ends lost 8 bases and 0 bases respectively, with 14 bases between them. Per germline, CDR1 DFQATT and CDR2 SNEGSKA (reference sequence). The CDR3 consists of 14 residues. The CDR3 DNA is TGCAGTCCCCGCGGGACGAGCTCCTACAATGAGCAGTTCTTC. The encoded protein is CSPRGTSSYNEQFF.

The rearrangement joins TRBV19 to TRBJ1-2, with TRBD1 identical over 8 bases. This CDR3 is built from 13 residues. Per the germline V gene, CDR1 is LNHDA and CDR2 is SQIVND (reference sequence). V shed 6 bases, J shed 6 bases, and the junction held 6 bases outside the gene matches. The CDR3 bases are TGTGCCAGTAGGGTCCAGGGGGCGGATGGCTACACCTTC. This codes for CASRVQGADGYTF.

CDR3 coding DNA: TGTGCCAGCAGCCCGGACAGGGGTATCGGGAGGGAGACCCAGTACTTC. This codes for CASSPDRGIGRETQYF. The gene calls are TRBV7-9 and TRBJ2-5, with 9 bases that match TRBD1. V shed 5 bases and J 5 bases; nucleotides not matched to a gene: 12. This CDR3 comprises 16 residues. Germline values: CDR1 SEHNR, CDR2 FQNEAQ (reference sequence).

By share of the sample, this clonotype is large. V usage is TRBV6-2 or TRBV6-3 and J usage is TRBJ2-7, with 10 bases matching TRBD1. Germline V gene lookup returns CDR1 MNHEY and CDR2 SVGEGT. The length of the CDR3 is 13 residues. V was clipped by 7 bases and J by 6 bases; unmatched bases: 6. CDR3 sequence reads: CASIRDRGSEQYF. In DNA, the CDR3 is TGTGCCAGCATTCGGGACAGGGGCAGCGAGCAGTACTTC.

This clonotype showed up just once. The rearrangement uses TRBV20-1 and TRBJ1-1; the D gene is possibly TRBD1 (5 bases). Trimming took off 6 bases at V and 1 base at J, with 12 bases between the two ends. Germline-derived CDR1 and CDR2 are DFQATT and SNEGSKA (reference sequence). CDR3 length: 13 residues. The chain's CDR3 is CSAPDKENTEAFF. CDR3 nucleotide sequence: TGCAGTGCCCCGGACAAGGAGAACACTGAAGCTTTCTTT.

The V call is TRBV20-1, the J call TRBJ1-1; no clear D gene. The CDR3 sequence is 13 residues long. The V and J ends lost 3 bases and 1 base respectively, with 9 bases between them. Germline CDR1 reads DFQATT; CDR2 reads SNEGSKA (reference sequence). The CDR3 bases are TGCAGTGCTAGTTCTAGAACGAACACTGAAGCTTTCTTT. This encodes CSASSRTNTEAFF.